This T cell receptor beta chain originates from a study of blood T cell repertoires in COVID-19. Study details: T cells, B-cell-depleted T cells, or PBMCs provided the cDNA or gDNA that served as material.

The method was immunoSEQ multiplex PCR; TCRdb's version includes in-frame clones alone and lacks a portion of them. The table lists 250,000 or so clones, roughly 81% of them singletons. Germline assignment: CDR1 SGDLS and CDR2 YYNGEE. V lost 3 bases, J lost 4 bases, and 8 bases lay in between. The CDR3 has 13 amino acids. This clonotype originated in a woman in her forties or fifties who had been exposed to COVID-19. Sequences were obtained from PBMCs or T cells enriched from blood (not recorded which). The chain employs TRBV9 and TRBJ1-3; D gene unclear. In DNA form, the CDR3 reads TGTGCCAGCAGCGACAGCAGGGGAAACACCATATATTTT. Translation: CASSDSRGNTIYF.